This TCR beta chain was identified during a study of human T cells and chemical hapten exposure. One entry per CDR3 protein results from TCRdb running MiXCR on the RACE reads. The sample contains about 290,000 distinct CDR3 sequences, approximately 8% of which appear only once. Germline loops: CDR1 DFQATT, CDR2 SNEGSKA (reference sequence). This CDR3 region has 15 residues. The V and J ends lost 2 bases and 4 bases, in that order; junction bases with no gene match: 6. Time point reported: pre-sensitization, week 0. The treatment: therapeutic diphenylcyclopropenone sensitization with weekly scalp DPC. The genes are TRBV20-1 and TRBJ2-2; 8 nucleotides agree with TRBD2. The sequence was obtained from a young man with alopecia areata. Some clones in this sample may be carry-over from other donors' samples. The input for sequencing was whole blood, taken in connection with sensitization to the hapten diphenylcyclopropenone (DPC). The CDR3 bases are TGCAGTGCTAGACCGGGACTAGTTGCCACCGGGGAGCTGTTTTTT. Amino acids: CSARPGLVATGELFF.